This TCR beta chain was sequenced during a study of blood T cell repertoires in COVID-19. Whole-study context: The samples span acute and convalescent COVID-19 from the United States, Italy and Spain.

Participant-given clinical history determined each cohort assignment. This clone was detected only once. The protocol was immunoSEQ multiplex PCR, while the TCRdb copy is restricted to in-frame clones and leaves out a portion. The table has 200,000 to 250,000 clones, over 80% seen once. The CDR3 extends over 15 amino acids. V dropped 5 bases and J dropped 3; count of bases not matched to a gene: 8. Germline CDR1 and CDR2: SGHAT and FQNNGV. The sample was PBMCs or T cells enriched from blood (not recorded which). This sequence originates from a woman aged 25-40 years who had been exposed to COVID-19. The V gene is TRBV11-2, the J gene TRBJ2-7; 9 nucleotides line up with TRBD1. The DNA for the CDR3 is TGTGCCAGCAGCCTCCAGCCGGGACAGGGCTACGAGCAGTACTTC. Its translation is CASSLQPGQGYEQYF.